This TCR beta chain was sequenced for a study of CD8+CD57+ T cells in acquired aplastic anemia. About the study: DNA from sorted CD4+ and CD8+ cells averaged around 3 ug.

This clonotype was seen many times. Germline lookup yields CDR1 SGDLS and CDR2 YYNGEE. The ends were cut back, 3 bases at V and 4 bases at J, with 11 bases in the middle. The CDR3 is 13 amino acids. Individuals selected for sequencing had exhibited CD8+CD57+ cell expansion on flow cytometry. Patient blood was sampled before any therapy had been received. Both TCR beta VDJ combination and CDR3 sequence profiling were carried out. Genomic DNA was the template for this profiling. TCRdb itself ran the reads through MiXCR, one entry per CDR3 protein. In the table there are 200,000 to 250,000 distinct CDR3 sequences, approximately 60% of which are singletons.

The TCR was taken from a human donor with aplastic anemia. The rearrangement links TRBV9 to TRBJ2-7; D may be TRBD1 or TRBD2 (5 bases each). The sample was sorted CD4+, CD8+, or CD8+CD57+ T cells (not recorded which) from PBMCs. CDR3 protein: CASSAGALYEQYF. The CDR3 DNA reads TGTGCCAGCAGCGCCGGGGCTTTGTACGAGCAGTACTTC.